The 5 T cell receptor beta chains reported below all come from one sample, sequenced in a study of identical twins. TCRdb re-called the 5' RACE reads through MiXCR, storing one row per CDR3 protein. The repertoire consists of fewer than 650,000 distinct CDR3 sequences, with about 7% occurring once and the leading ten covering roughly 1.6%. These data also featured in a second study, about yellow fever vaccine responses in identical twins.

The sequenced material came from PBMCs. Every receptor here comes from a woman younger than 30 in good health.

This clonotype has a single count. J is TRBJ2-1 and V is TRBV2; no reliable D call. Germline V gene sequence: CDR1 SNHLY, CDR2 FYNNEI. CDR3 length equals 12 residues. Trimming shortened V by 7 bases and J by 3 bases, and 7 bases separated the two germline ends. CDR3 in DNA: TGTGCCAGCAACTGGAACTACAATGAGCAGTTCTTC. Translating gives CASNWNYNEQFF.

In its sample, this clonotype was seen many times. The rearrangement uses TRBV7-2 and TRBJ2-5, with 7 nucleotides matching TRBD2. With 0 bases clipped from V and 7 bases from J, the junction kept 5 bases outside the gene matches. CDR1 and CDR2 from the germline V gene are SGHTA and FQGNSA. This CDR3 is built from 14 residues. CDR3 bases: TGTGCCAGCAGCTTAGCGTCTAGCGGAGGGACCCAGTACTTC. As protein: CASSLASSGGTQYF.

This clonotype has a count of ten or more. The chain uses TRBV7-7 and TRBJ2-1, with D hard to call. V lost 4 bases and J 4 bases, leaving 8 bases between the germline ends. The length of the CDR3 is 13 residues. Germline values: CDR1 SSHAT, CDR2 FNYEAQ (reference sequence). The CDR3 spells CASSSNTYNEQFF. CDR3 bases: TGTGCCAGCAGCTCCAACACTTACAATGAGCAGTTCTTC.

This clonotype has at least ten counts. The genes are TRBV4-1 and TRBJ1-1; D may be TRBD1 (5 bases). This CDR3 region has 16 residues. Germline lookup yields CDR1 MGHRA and CDR2 YSYEKL. V lost 3 bases and J lost 0, with 14 bases in between. CDR3 protein: CASSHPRGSMNTEAFF. The CDR3 DNA sequence: TGCGCCAGCAGCCATCCTAGGGGATCTATGAACACTGAAGCTTTCTTT.

This clonotype was picked up many times. The chain is built from TRBV12-3 or TRBV12-4 and TRBJ1-2, with 8 bases fitting TRBD1. Unmatched junction bases numbered 11, after V lost 4 bases and J lost 7 bases. CDR3 size: 15 residues. CDR3 amino acids: CASSSAIQGAGGYTF. The CDR3 DNA follows: TGTGCCAGCAGTTCCGCCATTCAGGGGGCCGGTGGCTACACCTTC.